Included here is one T cell receptor (beta chain) sequence, with context. Clones were read by immunoSEQ multiplex PCR, and TCRdb kept only the in-frame ones, dropping some. Of around 16,000 clones in the sample, approximately 80% were seen once. This record belongs to a study of T cell changes during pregnancy in multiple sclerosis. V was pared by 4 bases and J by 5 bases, with 16 bases between. CDR1 and CDR2 (germline): SGHRS, YFSETQ. This CDR3 is 15 amino acids long. The receptor was isolated from a female donor in good health, enrolled as a control in a pregnancy study. The sequenced sample was CD8+ T cells from peripheral blood mononuclear cells, obtained after pregnancy. V and J are TRBV5-1 and TRBJ1-5; maybe TRBD1 (5 bases). The CDR3 nucleotides read TGCGCCAGCAGCCCCCAAGCAGGGTCTGATCAGCCCCAGCATTTT. This encodes CASSPQAGSDQPQHF. Combining the CDR3 with reference TRBV5-1 and TRBJ1-5 gives the whole variable domain KAGVTQTPRYLIKTRGQQVTLSCSPISGHRSVSWYQQTPGQGLQFLFEYFSETQRNKGNFPGRFSGRQFSNSRSEMNVSTLELGDSALYLCASSPQAGSDQPQHFGDGTRLSIL.